The 25 T cell receptor beta chains below come from one sample, sequenced in a study of neurological immune-mediated disorders. This sample's time point: technical triplicate 2. TCRdb reanalysed the 5' RACE reads using MiXCR and keeps one entry per CDR3 protein. The sample contains under 70,000 distinct CDR3 sequences, under 30% of which appear only once. The sample was PBMCs. The receptors originated from a man aged 60 to 69 with HTLV-1-associated myelopathy (HAM/TSP).

In its sample, this clonotype was seen many times. The chain joins TRBV7-9 to TRBJ2-5; 9 positions agree with TRBD1. After removal of 0 bases from V and 5 bases from J, the junction contained 4 bases not matched to a gene. Germline-derived CDR1 and CDR2 are SEHNR and FQNEAQ (reference sequence). There are 15 residues in the CDR3. CDR3 residues: CASSLAGQGRETQYF. The CDR3 coding sequence is TGTGCCAGCAGCTTAGCGGGACAGGGTCGGGAGACCCAGTACTTC.

This clonotype was seen repeatedly, ten times or more. V is TRBV5-1 and J is TRBJ1-1; TRBD1 aligns across 7 bases. CDR1 is SGHRS and CDR2 is YFSETQ in the germline V gene. With V trimmed by 0 bases and J by 5 bases, 1 base remained unmatched. This CDR3 spans 13 amino acids. The CDR3 DNA reads as TGCGCCAGCAGCTTGGCACAGGGGACTGAAGCTTTCTTT. This translates into CASSLAQGTEAFF. The full variable domain, its missing parts supplied by reference TRBV5-1 and TRBJ1-1, is KAGVTQTPRYLIKTRGQQVTLSCSPISGHRSVSWYQQTPGQGLQFLFEYFSETQRNKGNFPGRFSGRQFSNSRSEMNVSTLELGDSALYLCASSLAQGTEAFFGQGTRLTVV.

Ten or more counts support this clonotype. The CDR3 loop reads CASSLEGSGITGELFF. The CDR3 nucleotides read TGCGCCAGCAGCTTGGAAGGTAGCGGGATCACCGGGGAGCTGTTTTTT. The chain employs TRBV5-1 and TRBJ2-2, with 8 bases aligning to TRBD2. Germline V CDR1 and CDR2: SGHRS, YFSETQ. The CDR3 loop spans 16 amino acids. Germline trimming cut 0 bases from V and 4 bases from J; bases unmatched to any gene: 5.

This clonotype turned up a few times. This sequence joins TRBV9 and TRBJ2-5, with D possibly TRBD2 on 6 matching bases. This CDR3 spans 16 amino acids. Between the trimmed V and J ends, which lost 0 bases and 4 bases, there was a span of 16 bases. Germline-derived CDR1 and CDR2 are SGDLS and YYNGEE. Written as DNA, the CDR3 is TGTGCCAGCAGCGTAGGGGATAGCGGCAGAGGAGAGACCCAGTACTTC. Translated, it gives CASSVGDSGRGETQYF. The full variable domain, in which reference TRBV9 and TRBJ2-5 provide the parts outside the CDR3, is DSGVTQTPKHLITATGQRVTLRCSPRSGDLSVYWYQQSLDQGLQFLIQYYNGEERAKGNILERFSAQQFPDLHSELNLSSLELGDSALYFCASSVGDSGRGETQYFGPGTRLLVL.

This clonotype was counted many times. J is TRBJ1-4 and V is TRBV15; no clear D. The CDR3 covers 16 residues. V was trimmed by 0 bases and J by 2 bases, leaving 10 bases between them. Looked up from germline, CDR1 is LNHNV and CDR2 is YYDKDF (reference sequence). The CDR3 protein is CATSRDPSGTNEKLFF. Written as DNA, the CDR3 is TGTGCCACCAGCAGAGACCCTTCGGGCACTAATGAAAAACTGTTTTTT.

This clonotype was observed many times. This CDR3 reads CASSLDRARNEQYF. CDR3 DNA sequence: TGCGCCAGCAGCTTGGATCGGGCGAGGAACGAGCAGTACTTC. The genes are TRBV5-1 and TRBJ2-7; D is uncertain. V lost 0 bases to trimming and J lost 5 bases, with 12 bases between them. Germline-derived CDR1 and CDR2 are SGHRS and YFSETQ. The CDR3 consists of 14 residues.

CDR3 protein: CASRYWARSNQPQHF. The CDR3 DNA is TGTGCCAGCAGATATTGGGCCAGGAGCAATCAGCCCCAGCATTTT. The chain is built from TRBV5-6 and TRBJ1-5; D is unresolved. The V gene lost 5 bases and the J gene lost 1 base, with 13 bases spanning the gap. The CDR3 has 15 residues. Germline V CDR1 and CDR2: SGHDT, YYEEEE.

Many counts were recorded for this clonotype. V gene TRBV7-2 combines with J gene TRBJ2-1; D tentatively fits TRBD1 or TRBD2 (6 bases each). The CDR3 runs 18 residues. Deletions cut 2 bases from V and 6 bases from J, with 23 bases between. Germline assignment: CDR1 SGHTA and CDR2 FQGNSA. This CDR3 is CASSLRWRGESLSNEQFF. The CDR3 DNA follows: TGTGCCAGCAGCTTAAGGTGGAGGGGGGAATCCCTTTCCAATGAGCAGTTCTTC.

The chain links TRBV11-2 to TRBJ2-1; D not certain. This CDR3 has 13 residues. CDR1 is SGHAT, CDR2 FQNNGV, per germline. V dropped 3 bases and J dropped 5 bases, with 8 bases sitting between them. The DNA of the CDR3 is TGTGCCAGCAGCTTGGAAAGGAACAATGAGCAGTTCTTC. Amino acids: CASSLERNNEQFF.

This chain uses TRBV6-1 with TRBJ2-1; D gene unclear. The germline CDR1 and CDR2 sequences are MNHNS and SASEGT. CDR3 size: 13 residues. V lost 7 bases and J lost 2, with 9 bases in between. Here the CDR3 reads CASKGSTYNEQFF. In DNA, the CDR3 is TGTGCCAGCAAAGGTAGCACCTACAATGAGCAGTTCTTC.

The V and J genes are TRBV5-1 and TRBJ2-5; TRBD1 matches 8 bases. Germline V gene sequence: CDR1 SGHRS, CDR2 YFSETQ. V lost 4 bases to trimming and J lost 3 bases; unmatched junction nucleotides: 5. The CDR3 covers 14 residues. The CDR3 nucleotides are TGCGCCAGCAGCGCGGGACAGGCAGAAGAGACCCAGTACTTC. Residues: CASSAGQAEETQYF.

There are many counts of this clonotype. The rearrangement joins TRBV4-1 to TRBJ1-1; unclear D gene. This CDR3 spans 14 amino acids. Germline values: CDR1 MGHRA, CDR2 YSYEKL. V was trimmed by 0 bases and J by 4 bases, leaving 9 bases between them. The CDR3 bases are TGCGCCAGCAGCCAAGATTGGCAGGCCACTGAAGCTTTCTTT. Translated, it gives CASSQDWQATEAFF.

Ten or more counts support this clonotype. V usage is TRBV5-1 and J usage is TRBJ2-3; unclear D gene. This CDR3 has 14 amino acids. Germline V lookup: CDR1 SGHRS, CDR2 YFSETQ. Trimming pared 4 bases from V and 6 bases from J, leaving 15 bases between. For the CDR3, the DNA is TGCGCCAGCAGCCTCTCGACTGTAGGGGATACGCAGTATTTT. Translation gives CASSLSTVGDTQYF. Full variable domain (missing parts from reference TRBV5-1 and TRBJ2-3): KAGVTQTPRYLIKTRGQQVTLSCSPISGHRSVSWYQQTPGQGLQFLFEYFSETQRNKGNFPGRFSGRQFSNSRSEMNVSTLELGDSALYLCASSLSTVGDTQYFGPGTRLTVL.

This clonotype was observed once. The chain links TRBV14 to TRBJ2-2; D uncertain. CDR3 length equals 17 residues. CDR1 and CDR2 from the germline V gene are SGHDN and FVKESK. V was clipped by 1 base and J by 5 bases, with 17 bases between them. CDR3: CASSQGNPLRNTGELFF. The CDR3 nucleotides are TGTGCCAGCAGCCAAGGGAACCCCTTGAGAAATACCGGGGAGCTGTTTTTT. The entire variable domain, with the rest obtained from reference TRBV14 and TRBJ2-2, is as follows: EAGVTQFPSHSVIEKGQTVTLRCDPISGHDNLYWYRRVMGKEIKFLLHFVKESKQDESGMPNNRFLAERTGGTYSTLKVQPAELEDSGVYFCASSQGNPLRNTGELFFGEGSRLTVL.

This clonotype was counted many times. The chain combines TRBV21-1 with TRBJ1-2; the table's D call of TRBD1 was not tested on the DNA. TRBV21-1 is listed as a pseudogene. The CDR3 covers 15 residues. The chain's CDR3 is CASSKGTGGPRGYTF. The DNA for the CDR3 is TGTGCCAGCAGCAAAGGGACAGGTGGCCCGCGTGGCTACACCTTC.

In this sample, this clonotype turned up many times. V is TRBV5-1 and J is TRBJ2-7, with 12 positions matching TRBD1. Germline V gives CDR1 SGHRS, CDR2 YFSETQ. This CDR3 spans 17 amino acids. V lost 0 bases to trimming and J lost 5 bases; unmatched junction nucleotides: 9. The DNA of the CDR3 is TGCGCCAGCAGCTTGGATGGGACAGGGGGCTTGAAGGACGAGCAGTACTTC. Encoded protein: CASSLDGTGGLKDEQYF.

This clonotype was observed many times. The V call is TRBV7-2, the J call TRBJ2-3; no clear D. V lost 2 bases and J 5 bases, leaving 17 bases between the germline ends. CDR1 SGHTA and CDR2 FQGNSA come from the germline V gene. This CDR3 contains 16 residues. DNA for the CDR3: TGTGCCAGCAGCTTATCCGCCAGCACTTTGGGAGATACGCAGTATTTT. It specifies CASSLSASTLGDTQYF.

The V gene is TRBV5-1, the J gene TRBJ2-1, with TRBD2 matching 13 bases. J was trimmed by 10 bases and V by 1 base; bases with no gene match: 8. Looked up from germline, CDR1 is SGHRS and CDR2 is YFSETQ. This CDR3 has 16 amino acids. For the CDR3, the DNA is TGCGCCAGCAGCTTGTGGCTGACTAGCGGGGGGCCCGAGCAGTTCTTC. The encoded protein is CASSLWLTSGGPEQFF.

CDR3 residues: CSVGRGGGNEQFF. The CDR3 coding sequence is TGCAGCGTCGGCCGAGGGGGGGGGAATGAGCAGTTCTTC. The chain has TRBV29-1 and TRBJ2-1, with D possibly TRBD2 on 7 matching bases. Trimming removed 6 bases from V and 7 bases from J, with 16 bases in between. CDR3 length: 13 amino acids. CDR1 and CDR2 (germline): SQVTM, ANQGSEA.

This clonotype was seen ten or more times. The gene calls are TRBV7-8 and TRBJ1-2; D unresolved. The CDR3 runs to 15 residues. Between the trimmed V and J ends, which lost 1 base and 7 bases, there was a span of 16 bases. Germline CDR1 and CDR2: SGHVS and FQNEAQ. CDR3 DNA: TGTGCCAGCAGCTTAGTCCAGACCGATCCAGGTGGCTACACCTTC. Translation: CASSLVQTDPGGYTF.

The chain uses TRBV27 and TRBJ1-3, with D hard to call. Germline V lookup: CDR1 MNHEY, CDR2 SMNVEV (reference sequence). Trimming left V 3 bases short and J 4 bases short, with 10 bases between. CDR3 length equals 14 residues. For the CDR3, the DNA is TGTGCCAGCAGTTTCGACGGAAGGGGAAACACCATATATTTT. Its protein product is CASSFDGRGNTIYF.

This clonotype came up many times. The gene calls are TRBV29-1 and TRBJ2-5; possibly TRBD1 for D (5 bases). Germline V CDR1 and CDR2: SQVTM, ANQGSEA. This CDR3 comprises 12 residues. Trimming took off 7 bases at V and 2 bases at J, with 11 bases between the two ends. CDR3: CSARGNQETQYF. CDR3 sequence (DNA): TGCAGCGCTAGGGGTAATCAAGAGACCCAGTACTTC.

This clonotype was recorded at least ten times. The chain carries TRBV29-1 and TRBJ2-2, with D tentatively TRBD1 (6 bases). The CDR3 length is 13 residues. V was clipped by 7 bases and J by 7 bases, with 16 bases between them. Germline-derived CDR1 and CDR2 are SQVTM and ANQGSEA. The CDR3 coding sequence is TGCAGCGCCTTAAAACAGGGCGGCGGGGAGCTGTTTTTT. It translates to CSALKQGGGELFF.

This clonotype showed up many times. V usage is TRBV6-1 and J usage is TRBJ1-2; D is ambiguous. There are 13 residues in the CDR3. CDR1 is MNHNS, CDR2 SASEGT, per germline. Trimming pared 2 bases from V and 2 bases from J, leaving 6 bases between. The CDR3 region has the DNA TGTGCCAGCAGTGAAAGGCAGAACTATGGCTACACCTTC. Amino acids: CASSERQNYGYTF.

At least ten counts were recorded for this clonotype. J is TRBJ2-1 and V is TRBV7-9, with TRBD2 identical over 8 bases. The germline gives CDR1 SEHNR, CDR2 FQNEAQ (reference sequence). J gave up 7 bases and V 4 bases, and 9 bases lay outside the gene matches. CDR3 length equals 15 residues. CDR3 sequence reads: CASSSKREMVNEQFF. CDR3 DNA sequence: TGTGCCAGCAGCTCCAAGCGGGAGATGGTGAATGAGCAGTTCTTC.